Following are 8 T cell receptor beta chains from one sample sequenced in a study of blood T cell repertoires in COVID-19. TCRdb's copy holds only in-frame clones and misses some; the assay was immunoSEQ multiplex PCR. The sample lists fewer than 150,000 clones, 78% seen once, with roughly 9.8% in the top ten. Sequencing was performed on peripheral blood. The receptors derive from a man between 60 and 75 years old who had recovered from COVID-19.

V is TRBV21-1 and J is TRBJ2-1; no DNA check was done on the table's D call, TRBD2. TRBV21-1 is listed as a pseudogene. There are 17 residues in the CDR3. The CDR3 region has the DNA TGTGCCAGCAGCAAACCGCTTCCCGGGTCCTCCTACAATGAGCAGTTCTTC. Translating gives CASSKPLPGSSYNEQFF.

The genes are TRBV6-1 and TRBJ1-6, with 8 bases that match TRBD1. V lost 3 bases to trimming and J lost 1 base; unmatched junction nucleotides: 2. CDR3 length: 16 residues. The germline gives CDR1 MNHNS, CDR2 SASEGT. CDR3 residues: CASSDDRGSYNSPLHF. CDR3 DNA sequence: TGTGCCAGCAGTGACGACAGGGGTTCCTATAATTCACCCCTCCACTTT.

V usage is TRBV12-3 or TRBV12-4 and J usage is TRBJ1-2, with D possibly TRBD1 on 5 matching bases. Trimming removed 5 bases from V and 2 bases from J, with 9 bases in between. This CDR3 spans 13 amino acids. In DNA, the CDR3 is TGTGCCAGCAGTGCAAACAGGAACTATGGCTACACCTTC. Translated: CASSANRNYGYTF.

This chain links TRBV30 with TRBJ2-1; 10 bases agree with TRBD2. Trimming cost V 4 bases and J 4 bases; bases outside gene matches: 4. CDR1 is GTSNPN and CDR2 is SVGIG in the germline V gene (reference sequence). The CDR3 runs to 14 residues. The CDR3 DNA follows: TGTGCCTGGACTCGGACTAGCGGATACAATGAGCAGTTCTTC. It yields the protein CAWTRTSGYNEQFF.

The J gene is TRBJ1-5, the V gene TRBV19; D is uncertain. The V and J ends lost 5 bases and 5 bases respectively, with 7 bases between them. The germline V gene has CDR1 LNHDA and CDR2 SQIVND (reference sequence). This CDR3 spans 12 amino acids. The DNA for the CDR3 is TGTGCCAGTAGTTGGCCCCATCAGCCCCAGCATTTT. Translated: CASSWPHQPQHF. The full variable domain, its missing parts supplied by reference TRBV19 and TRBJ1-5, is DGGITQSPKYLFRKEGQNVTLSCEQNLNHDAMYWYRQDPGQGLRLIYYSQIVNDFQKGDIAEGYSVSREKKESFPLTVTSAQKNPTAFYLCASSWPHQPQHFGDGTRLSIL.

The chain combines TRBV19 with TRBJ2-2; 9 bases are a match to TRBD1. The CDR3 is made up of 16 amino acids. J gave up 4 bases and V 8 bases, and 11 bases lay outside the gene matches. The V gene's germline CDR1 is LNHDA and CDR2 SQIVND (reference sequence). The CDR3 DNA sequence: TGTGCCAGTTCGGTCGGGGACAGGGTCATCACCGGGGAGCTGTTTTTT. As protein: CASSVGDRVITGELFF.

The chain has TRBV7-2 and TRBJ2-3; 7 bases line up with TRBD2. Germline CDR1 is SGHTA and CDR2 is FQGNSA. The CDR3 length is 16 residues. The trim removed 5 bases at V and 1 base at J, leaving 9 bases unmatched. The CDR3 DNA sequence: TGTGCCAGCAGCCCGGGGGGTGCGACTGGCACAGATACGCAGTATTTT. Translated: CASSPGGATGTDTQYF. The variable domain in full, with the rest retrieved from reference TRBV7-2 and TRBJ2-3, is GAGVSQSPSNKVTEKGKDVELRCDPISGHTALYWYRQSLGQGLEFLIYFQGNSAPDKSGLPSDRFSAERTGGSVSTLTIQRTQQEDSAVYLCASSPGGATGTDTQYFGPGTRLTVL.

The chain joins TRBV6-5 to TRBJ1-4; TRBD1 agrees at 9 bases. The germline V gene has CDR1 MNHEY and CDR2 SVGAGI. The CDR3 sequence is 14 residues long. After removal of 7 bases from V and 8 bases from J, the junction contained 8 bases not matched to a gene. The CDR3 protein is CASKTGGAGEKLFF. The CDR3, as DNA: TGTGCCAGCAAAACAGGGGGCGCGGGGGAAAAACTGTTTTTT.